This passage covers 4 T cell receptor beta chains from one sample sequenced in a study of patients and donors after allogeneic stem cell transplantation. TCRdb reprocessed the RT-PCR reads with MiXCR, giving one entry per CDR3 protein. The data contain approximately 210,000 distinct CDR3 sequences, around two fifths of them singletons. The sample taken for sequencing was blood, either unsorted or a sorted T cell fraction (not recorded which). The origin of the receptors is a human donor who was either an allogeneic HSCT recipient or a stem cell or donor lymphocyte infusion donor (not recorded which). It is not recorded whose cells these are; they may come from a transplant donor.

V is TRBV4-1 and J is TRBJ2-1; D call uncertain. This CDR3 has 13 residues. V gave up 3 bases and J gave up 5 bases, with 8 bases separating them. Germline V gives CDR1 MGHRA, CDR2 YSYEKL. In DNA form, the CDR3 reads TGCGCCAGCAGCCACAAACTTAACAATGAGCAGTTCTTC. Translating gives CASSHKLNNEQFF.

The rearrangement joins TRBV7-2 to TRBJ1-4; TRBD1 matches 8 bases. Germline CDR1 is SGHTA and CDR2 is FQGNSA. The V gene end was trimmed by 5 bases and the J gene end by 7 bases; junction bases not matched to a gene: 6. The CDR3 covers 14 residues. DNA of the CDR3: TGTGCCAGCAGCCGGGACAGGTCAGGTGAAAAACTGTTTTTT. It translates to CASSRDRSGEKLFF.

This chain links TRBV12-3 or TRBV12-4 with TRBJ1-2; 11 bases match TRBD1. The CDR3 consists of 14 residues. The trim removed 8 bases at V and 5 bases at J, leaving 7 bases unmatched. Written as DNA, the CDR3 is TGTGCCAGCTCAGGACAGGGGGCATTTTATGGCTACACCTTC. It codes for CASSGQGAFYGYTF.

The chain is built from TRBV12-3 or TRBV12-4 and TRBJ2-7; D possibly corresponds to TRBD2 (6 bases). V was trimmed by 4 bases and J by 5 bases, leaving 12 bases between them. There are 13 residues in the CDR3. Here the CDR3 reads CASSYGGSDEQYF. Here the CDR3 DNA reads TGTGCCAGCAGTTATGGGGGGAGCGACGAGCAGTACTTC.